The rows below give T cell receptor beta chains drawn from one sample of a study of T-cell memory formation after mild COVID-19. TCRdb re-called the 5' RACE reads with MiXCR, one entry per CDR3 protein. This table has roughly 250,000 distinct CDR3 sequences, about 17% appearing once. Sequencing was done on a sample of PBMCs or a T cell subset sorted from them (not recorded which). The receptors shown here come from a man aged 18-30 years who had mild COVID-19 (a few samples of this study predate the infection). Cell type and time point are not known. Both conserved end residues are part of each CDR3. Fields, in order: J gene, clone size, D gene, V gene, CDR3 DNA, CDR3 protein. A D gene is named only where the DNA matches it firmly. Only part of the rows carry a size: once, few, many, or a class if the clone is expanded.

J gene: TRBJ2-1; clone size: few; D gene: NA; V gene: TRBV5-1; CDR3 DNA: TGCGCCAGCTTCCCCCTTCCCCCAGGGACCTCCTACAATGAGCAGTTCTTC; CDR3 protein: CASFPLPPGTSYNEQFF
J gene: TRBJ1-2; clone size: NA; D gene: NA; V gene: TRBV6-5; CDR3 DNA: TGTGCCAGCAGTTCCGGACAGAACAACGTCTATGGCTACACCTTC; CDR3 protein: CASSSGQNNVYGYTF
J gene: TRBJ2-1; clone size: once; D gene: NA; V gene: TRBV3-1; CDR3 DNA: TGTGCCAGCAGCCCACGCAGGGTGATGGGGAATGAGCAGTTCTTC; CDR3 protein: CASSPRRVMGNEQFF
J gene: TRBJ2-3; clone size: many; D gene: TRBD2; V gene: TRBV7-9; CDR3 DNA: TGTGCCAGCAGCCACGGGACTAGCGCAACAGATACGCAGTATTTT; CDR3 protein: CASSHGTSATDTQYF
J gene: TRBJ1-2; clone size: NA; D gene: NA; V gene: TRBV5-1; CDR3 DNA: TGCGCCAGCAGCTCCGAGGGAAACTATGGCTACACCTTC; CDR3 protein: CASSSEGNYGYTF
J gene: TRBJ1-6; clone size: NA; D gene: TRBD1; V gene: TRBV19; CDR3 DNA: TGTGCCAGTAGCCAGACAGGGGAATCACCCCTCCACTTT; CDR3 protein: CASSQTGESPLHF
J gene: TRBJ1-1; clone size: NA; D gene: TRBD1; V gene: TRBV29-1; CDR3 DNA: TGCAGCGTTGGGGACAGGAGGTACACTGAAGCTTTCTTT; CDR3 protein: CSVGDRRYTEAFF
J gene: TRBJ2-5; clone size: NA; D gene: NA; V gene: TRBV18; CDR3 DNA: TGTGCCAGCTCACCCCTAGCCGAAGAGACCCAGTACTTC; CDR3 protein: CASSPLAEETQYF
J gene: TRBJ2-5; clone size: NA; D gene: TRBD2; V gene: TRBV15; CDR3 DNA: TGTGCCACCAGCAGAGATAAGACTAGCGGGGGGGCGAAGACCCAGTACTTC; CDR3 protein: CATSRDKTSGGAKTQYF
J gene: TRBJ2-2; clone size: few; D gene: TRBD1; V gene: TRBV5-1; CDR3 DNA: TGCGCCAGTGGACAGGGGCGGACCGGGGAGCTGTTTTTT; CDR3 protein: CASGQGRTGELFF
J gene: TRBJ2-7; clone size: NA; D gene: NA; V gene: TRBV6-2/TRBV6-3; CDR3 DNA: TGTGCCAGCAATACTGGGGGATCCTCCTACGAGCAGTACTTC; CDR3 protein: CASNTGGSSYEQYF
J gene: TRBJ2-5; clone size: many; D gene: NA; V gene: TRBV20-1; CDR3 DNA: TGCAGTGCTAGAGATTGGCAGGCCCAAGAGACCCAGTACTTC; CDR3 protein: CSARDWQAQETQYF
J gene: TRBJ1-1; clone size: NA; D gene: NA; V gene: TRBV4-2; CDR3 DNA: TGTGCCAGCAGCCAAGAACGGCAGGGTAAAGCTTTCTTT; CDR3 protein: CASSQERQGKAFF
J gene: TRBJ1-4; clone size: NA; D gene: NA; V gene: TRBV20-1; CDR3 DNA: TGCAGTGCGCGTGCGCTTATGGAAAAACTGTTTTTT; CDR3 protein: CSARALMEKLFF
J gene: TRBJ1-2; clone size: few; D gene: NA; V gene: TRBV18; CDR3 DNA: TGTGCCAGCTCCAAATCAGGGCTCTCCGGTTCTAACTATGGCTACACCTTC; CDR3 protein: CASSKSGLSGSNYGYTF
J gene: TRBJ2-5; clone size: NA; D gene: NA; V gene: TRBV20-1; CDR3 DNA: TGCAGTGCGCCACTGGGGGAGACCCAGTACTTC; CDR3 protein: CSAPLGETQYF
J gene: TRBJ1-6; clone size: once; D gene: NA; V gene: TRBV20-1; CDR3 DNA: TGCAGTGCTAGAAAAACCACAGGGCATAATTCACCCCTCCACTTT; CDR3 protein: CSARKTTGHNSPLHF
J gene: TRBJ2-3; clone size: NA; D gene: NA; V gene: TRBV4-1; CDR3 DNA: TGCGCCAGCAGCCAAGATACAGGCCCCCCAGATACGCAGTATTTT; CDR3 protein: CASSQDTGPPDTQYF
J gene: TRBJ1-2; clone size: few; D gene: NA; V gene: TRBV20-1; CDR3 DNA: TGCAGTGCTAGAGATCGGACGGCCGGCTACACCTTC; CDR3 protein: CSARDRTAGYTF
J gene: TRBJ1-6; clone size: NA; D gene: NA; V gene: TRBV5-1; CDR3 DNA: TGCGCCAGCAGTACCGAAGGAGGGGATTCACCCCTCCACTTT; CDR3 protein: CASSTEGGDSPLHF
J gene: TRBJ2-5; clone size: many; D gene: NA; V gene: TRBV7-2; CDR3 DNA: TGTGCCAGCAGCTTAGATGTCATGGGCCAGTACTTC; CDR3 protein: CASSLDVMGQYF
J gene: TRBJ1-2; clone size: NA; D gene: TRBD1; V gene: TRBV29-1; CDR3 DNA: TGCAGCGTTGCGGCCGGACAGGGTGACTATGGCTACACCTTC; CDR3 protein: CSVAAGQGDYGYTF
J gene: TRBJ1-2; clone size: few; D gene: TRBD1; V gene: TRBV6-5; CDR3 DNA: TGTGCCAGCAGCCCAGGGGGGGCCATTAACTATGGCTACACCTTC; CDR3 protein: CASSPGGAINYGYTF
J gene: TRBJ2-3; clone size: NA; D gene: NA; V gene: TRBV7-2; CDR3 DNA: TGTGCCAGCAGCTTCAGCGGACCGCCTGGAGATACGCAGTATTTT; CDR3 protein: CASSFSGPPGDTQYF
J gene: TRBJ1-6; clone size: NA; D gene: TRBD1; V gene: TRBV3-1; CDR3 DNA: TGTGCCAGCAGCCCGGACAGGACCCATTCACCCCTCCACTTT; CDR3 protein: CASSPDRTHSPLHF
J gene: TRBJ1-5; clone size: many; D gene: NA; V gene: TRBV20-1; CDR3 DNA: TGCAGTGCTACTGGAGGCAATCAGCCCCAGCATTTT; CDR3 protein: CSATGGNQPQHF
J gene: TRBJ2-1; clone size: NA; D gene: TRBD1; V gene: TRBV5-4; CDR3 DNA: TGTGCCAGCAGCTTGGGCCCGACAGGGAATGAGCAGTTCTTC; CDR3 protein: CASSLGPTGNEQFF